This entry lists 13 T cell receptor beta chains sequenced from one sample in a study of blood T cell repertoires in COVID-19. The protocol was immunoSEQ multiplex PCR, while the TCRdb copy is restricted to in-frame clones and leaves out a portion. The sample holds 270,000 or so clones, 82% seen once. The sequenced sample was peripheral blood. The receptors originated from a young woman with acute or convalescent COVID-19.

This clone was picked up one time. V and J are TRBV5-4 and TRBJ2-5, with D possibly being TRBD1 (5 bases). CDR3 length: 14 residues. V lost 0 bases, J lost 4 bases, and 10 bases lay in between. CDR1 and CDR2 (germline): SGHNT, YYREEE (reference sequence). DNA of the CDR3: TGTGCCAGCAGCTTGGATATGGGGCGAGAGACCCAGTACTTC. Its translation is CASSLDMGRETQYF.

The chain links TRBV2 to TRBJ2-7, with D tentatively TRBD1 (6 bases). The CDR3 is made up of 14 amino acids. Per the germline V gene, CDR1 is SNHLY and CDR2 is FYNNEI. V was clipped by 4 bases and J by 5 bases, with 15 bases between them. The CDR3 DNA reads TGTGCCAGCAGTGGAGGTCAGGGGCTGGACGAGCAGTACTTC. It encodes CASSGGQGLDEQYF. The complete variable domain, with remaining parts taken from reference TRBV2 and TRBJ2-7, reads EPEVTQTPSHQVTQMGQEVILRCVPISNHLYFYWYRQILGQKVEFLVSFYNNEISEKSEIFDDQFSVERPDGSNFTLKIRSTKLEDSAMYFCASSGGQGLDEQYFGPGTRLTVT.

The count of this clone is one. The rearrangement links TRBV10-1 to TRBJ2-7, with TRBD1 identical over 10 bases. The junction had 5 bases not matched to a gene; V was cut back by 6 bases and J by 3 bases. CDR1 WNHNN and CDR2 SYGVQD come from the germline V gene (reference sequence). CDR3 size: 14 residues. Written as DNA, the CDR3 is TGCGCCAGCAGCCCCGGGACAGGGGACTACGAGCAGTACTTC. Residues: CASSPGTGDYEQYF.

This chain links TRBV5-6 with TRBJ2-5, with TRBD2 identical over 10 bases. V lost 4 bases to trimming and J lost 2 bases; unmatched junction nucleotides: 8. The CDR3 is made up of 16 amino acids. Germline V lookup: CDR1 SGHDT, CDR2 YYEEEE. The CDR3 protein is CASSPWTSGLQETQYF. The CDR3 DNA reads TGTGCCAGCAGCCCCTGGACTAGCGGCTTGCAAGAGACCCAGTACTTC.

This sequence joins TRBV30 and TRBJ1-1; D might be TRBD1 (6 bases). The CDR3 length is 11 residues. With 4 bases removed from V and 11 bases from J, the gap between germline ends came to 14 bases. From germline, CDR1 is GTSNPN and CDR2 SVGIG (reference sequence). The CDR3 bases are TGTGCCTGGAACTTGGGGGGGCCGGCTTTCTTT. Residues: CAWNLGGPAFF.

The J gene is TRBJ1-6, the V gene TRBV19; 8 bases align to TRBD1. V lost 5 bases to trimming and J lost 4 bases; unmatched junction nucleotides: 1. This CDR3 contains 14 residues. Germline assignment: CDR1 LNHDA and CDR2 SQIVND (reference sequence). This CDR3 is CASSDRGYNSPLHF. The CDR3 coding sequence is TGTGCCAGTAGTGACAGGGGTTATAATTCACCCCTCCACTTT.

The CDR3 loop reads CASSSPPASGRYNEQFF. The CDR3 nucleotides read TGTGCCAGCAGCTCCCCCCCGGCTAGCGGAAGGTACAATGAGCAGTTCTTC. This chain joins TRBV13 and TRBJ2-1, with 7 bases identical to TRBD2. CDR1 PRHDT and CDR2 FYEKMQ come from the germline V gene (reference sequence). With V trimmed by 4 bases and J by 4 bases, 13 bases remained unmatched. This CDR3 is built from 17 residues.

CDR3 loop: CASRDRAGNTIYF. In nucleotides, the CDR3 is TGTGCCAGCAGGGACAGGGCTGGAAACACCATATATTTT. This chain uses TRBV5-8 with TRBJ1-3; 8 bases fit TRBD1. The trim removed 5 bases at V and 2 bases at J, leaving 0 bases unmatched. The V gene's germline CDR1 is SGHTS and CDR2 YDEGEE. The CDR3 covers 13 residues.

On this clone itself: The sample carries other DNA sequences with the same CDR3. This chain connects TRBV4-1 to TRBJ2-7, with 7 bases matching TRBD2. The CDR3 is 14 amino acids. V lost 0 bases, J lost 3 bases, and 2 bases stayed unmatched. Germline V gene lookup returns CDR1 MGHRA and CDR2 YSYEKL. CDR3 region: CASSQDRGGYEQYF. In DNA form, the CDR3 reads TGCGCCAGCAGCCAAGATCGCGGGGGCTACGAGCAGTACTTC.

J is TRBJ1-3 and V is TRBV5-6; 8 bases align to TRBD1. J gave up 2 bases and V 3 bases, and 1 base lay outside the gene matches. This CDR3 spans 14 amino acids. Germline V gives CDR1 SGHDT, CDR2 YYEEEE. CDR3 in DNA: TGTGCCAGCAGCTCGACAGGGGCTGGAAACACCATATATTTT. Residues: CASSSTGAGNTIYF.

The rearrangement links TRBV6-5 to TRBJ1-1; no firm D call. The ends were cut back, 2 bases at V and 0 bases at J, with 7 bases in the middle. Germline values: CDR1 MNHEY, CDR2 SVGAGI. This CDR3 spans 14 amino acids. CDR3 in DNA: TGTGCCAGCAGTTACCGGACTATGAACACTGAAGCTTTCTTT. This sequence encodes CASSYRTMNTEAFF.

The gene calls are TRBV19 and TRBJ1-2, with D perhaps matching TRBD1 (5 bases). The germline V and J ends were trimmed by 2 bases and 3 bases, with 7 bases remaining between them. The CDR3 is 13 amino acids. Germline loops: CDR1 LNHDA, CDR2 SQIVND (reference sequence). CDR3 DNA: TGTGCCAGTAGTATACCACAGGACTATGGCTACACCTTC. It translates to CASSIPQDYGYTF.

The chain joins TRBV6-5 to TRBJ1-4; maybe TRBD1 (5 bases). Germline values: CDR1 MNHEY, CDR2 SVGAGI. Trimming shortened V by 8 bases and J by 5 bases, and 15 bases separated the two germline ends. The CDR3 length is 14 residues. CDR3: CASGRTSSNEKLFF. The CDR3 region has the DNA TGTGCCAGCGGTAGGACATCCAGCAATGAAAAACTGTTTTTT.